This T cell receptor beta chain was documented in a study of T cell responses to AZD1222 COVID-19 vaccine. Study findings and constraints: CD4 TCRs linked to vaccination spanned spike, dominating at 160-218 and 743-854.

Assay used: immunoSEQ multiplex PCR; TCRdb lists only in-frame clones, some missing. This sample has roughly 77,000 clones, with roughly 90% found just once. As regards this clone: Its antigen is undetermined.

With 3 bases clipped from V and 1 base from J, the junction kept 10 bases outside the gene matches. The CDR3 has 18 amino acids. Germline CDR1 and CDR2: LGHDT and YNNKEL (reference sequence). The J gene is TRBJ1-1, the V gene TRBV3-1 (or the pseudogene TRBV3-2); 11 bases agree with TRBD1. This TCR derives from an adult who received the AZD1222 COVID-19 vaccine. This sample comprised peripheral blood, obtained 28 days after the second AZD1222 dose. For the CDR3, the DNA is TGTGCCAGCAGCCAGGTTATTGGACAGGGGGCGCCGAACACTGAAGCTTTCTTT. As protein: CASSQVIGQGAPNTEAFF.